The following is a T cell receptor beta chain sequence with its context. Its binding antigen is unknown. The sample holds no much larger clone one base away, and base qualities are not on file. This sample was taken from a study of cytomegalovirus exposure and HLA in healthy donors listed by TCRdb under 2017. Regarding the study in general: According to an earlier analysis of 587 of the donors, about 180 million T cells yielded over 100 million unique TCR beta sequences and 276 Gb of sequence data. About 300 gigabases of sequencing data and approximately 93 million unique TCR sequences were included in an early release covering under 650 HLA-typed donors. The genetic ancestry cluster associated with self-reported Caucasian donors included 81% of the 398 genotyped donors. The aim of the study was to test whether cataloging public T cell receptors could identify signatures of past pathogen exposure. The study profiled the T cell repertoires of under 700 subjects by immunosequencing and related them to cytomegalovirus serostatus. In addition to the first cohort of 666 subjects, a separate validation cohort of 100 to 150 different subjects was used. High-throughput TCR immunosequencing, statistical association of individual TCRs with disease status, and machine learning were combined to predict cytomegalovirus infection status. To study patterns of TCR occurrence, a later analysis re-analyzed previously published TCR beta repertoires from 500 to 850 donors and added high-resolution HLA genotyping. Rather than using new phenotypic data, the later analysis identified candidate immune exposures from TCR beta sequences and from how often those sequences occurred across donors. In an earlier analysis of around 540 of the donors, high-throughput TCR beta sequencing was used to judge whether each TCR beta V gene segment behaved as functional or pseudogenic. Donor age, sex, ethnicity and CMV serostatus were collected together with the repertoire data. A later genetic analysis took genome-wide SNP genotypes for about 65% of the 666 donors and used that subset as a discovery cohort. Every discovery cohort repertoire had been produced on one sequencing platform. Both class I and class II loci were covered by HLA typing, at four-digit resolution. The number of typed donors differed by locus: about 620-640 for A, B, C, DRB1 and DQB1; approximately 520 for DQA1; 600 to 610 for DPA1; and about 450 for DPB1. Five DR-DQ haplotypes were treated as single units for association and clustering because of strong linkage in the cohort. Among 398 genotyped donors of the cohort, an average of approximately 200,000 unique TCR beta nucleotide sequences was sequenced per donor, of which approximately 18% were non-productive.

The cohort was made up of 500 to 850 healthy bone marrow donors. At the time of sampling, every cohort member was nominally healthy, though immune exposures that went unrecorded were likely present. The donor was CMV seropositive and was included in the group of approximately 310 seropositive cohort members. Every donor gave a peripheral blood sample, and the peripheral blood mononuclear cells from that sample were used for TCR beta sequencing. Genomic DNA extraction from the blood cell samples was performed with the Qiagen DNeasy Blood Extraction Kit. Library preparation employed the immunoSEQ multiplex PCR assay. For the multiplex PCR, a mixture combining 60 forward primers for TCR Vbeta segments and 13 reverse primers for TCR Jbeta segments was used. Amplification of the CDR3 region of rearranged TCR beta genes was performed with a multiplex PCR assay on genomic DNA. Amplified TCR beta libraries were sequenced as 87-base-pair reads on the Illumina HiSeq System. The paper's data handling went like this. A later analysis tallied tens of millions of unique TCR beta chains across the 600 to 700 repertoires, and about 10 million of those chains were shared by two or more donors. Raw reads were error-corrected and collapsed into unique sequences with a nearest-neighbor algorithm that merged closely related sequences to remove PCR and sequencing errors. V, D and J gene segments were assigned by aligning CDR3 sequences to IMGT reference sequences. For a sequence to be retained, a match of at least six nucleotides was required to both a V gene segment and a J gene segment. A rearrangement counted as productive if the CDR3 had no stop codons and remained in frame with V and J, and every other rearrangement counted as non-productive. Following IMGT convention, CDR3 was defined as the stretch from the second conserved V-encoded cysteine to the conserved J-encoded phenylalanine. Sequences without an unambiguous match to a single V gene segment were excluded from the earlier analysis of about 640 of the donors. An earlier analysis of just under 600 of the donors called V segments functional above 56.7% productive rearrangements and segregating when the between-donor standard deviation exceeded 5%. To diagnose cytomegalovirus status from the catalog of TCR beta chain sequences, a statistical classification framework was built. V and J gene assignment, in a later analysis, came from comparing TCR nucleotide sequences with IMGT/GENE-DB human TR gene sequences. A later analysis assigned CDR3 sequences and most-parsimonious VDJ recombination scenarios with the TCRdist pipeline. A later analysis defined each TCR beta chain by its CDR3 amino acid sequence plus V-gene family, and excluded reads lacking a unique V-gene family. As a way to deal with suspected cross-contamination and a sequencing artifact, a later analysis dropped hundreds of nucleotide sequences that were highly shared and had low generation probability. In a later analysis, a clonal expansion index was calculated for each public chain from normalized within-repertoire ranks of inferred template counts. A later analysis computed generation probabilities with a VDJ recombination model fitted to out-of-frame rearrangements, and checked the results against IGoR. In a later analysis, hypergeometric tests were used to score TCR-TCR, TCR-HLA and TCR-CMV co-occurrence, with a repertoire-size bias correction applied to TCR pairs. To estimate false discovery rates, a later analysis permuted the HLA or CMV assignments 20 times. In a later analysis, co-occurring TCRs were grouped using DBSCAN, with TCRdist sequence similarity added in when clustering inside HLA-allele-positive subsets. Repertoires with fewer than 30,000 or more than 120,000 public chains, plus five repertoires with anomalous nucleotide sharing, were excluded from co-occurrence clustering. Not all clones reach the TCRdb copy of this immuneACCESS table, which keeps in-frame sequences only. Checked studies attribute under half of the gap to unresolved V genes and leave the rest unexplained. For V, J and clone size, that table is used; D and trimming come from the DNA. The sample table lists approximately 82,000 clones, about 9.4% of them with a count of one. 24% of the sample belongs to the ten largest clones.

Results and caveats for the whole study, not just this receptor: Because some donors lacked HLA typing at each locus, the association tests relied only on the typed subset. A later genetic analysis associated a missense DCLRE1C variant with V-gene and J-gene trimming of TCR beta chains, and an independent cohort replicated the association. Linkage disequilibrium might explain the correlated functional status among segregating V segments, but an unknown experimental factor could not be excluded. Roughly uniform sequencing depth across donors was assumed in presence/absence analyses, although this assumption may not hold. Most CMV-associated TCR beta chains appeared to be HLA-restricted in a later analysis, and the HLA associations seemed to be driven largely by CMV exposure. Broadly in line with IMGT annotations, most TCR beta V segments showed up in productive rearrangements about 87% or about 30% of the time in an earlier analysis of a few hundred of the donors. A further reported finding was that TCR beta sequences accurately predicted the HLA-A and HLA-B alleles for most subjects in the first cohort. In a later analysis, the rate of TCR association differed among HLA loci, with DRB1 alleles having the most associated TCRs and HLA-C alleles having the fewest. Specific HLA alleles were associated with 15,000 to 20,000 TCR beta sequences at a false discovery rate of 0.05 in a later analysis. For the cohort, immune exposure information was limited to CMV serostatus. According to a later genetic analysis, donors in an Asian-associated ancestry cluster had fewer N-insertions in productive TCRs than the roughly 670-donor mean. The cohort was sequenced for TCR beta chains only, and without alpha or paired-chain data the features that could be detected were limited. Because counts were too low, seventeen rarely observed V segments, including chromosome 9 orphons, were left out of the earlier analysis of 500 to 750 of the donors. The study listed 150 to 200 TCR beta chains as associated with cytomegalovirus. In a later analysis, several top co-occurrence clusters were reported to appear linked to parvovirus B19, influenza, CMV and Epstein-Barr virus. Some IMGT-functional V segments, including TRBV6-2 and TRBV6-3, could not be distinguished by the 87-base-pair reads and were therefore excluded. Most TCR sequences were observed very rarely across donors, whereas some public TCRs were present in many individuals. In both the original and validation cohorts, the classifier was reported to diagnose cytomegalovirus status with high specificity and sensitivity. A few of the identified cytomegalovirus-associated TCR beta chains were confirmed in vitro to be specific for cytomegalovirus antigens. In a later analysis, HLA-associated TCR beta chains showed more clonal expansion and lower generation probabilities than non-associated chains that were equally common. It was suggested by the authors that the approach could potentially be generalized to other disease states and immunological phenotypes. When HLA alleles, especially DR and DQ, strongly co-occurred, attributing TCR associations to individual alleles was difficult. A group of highly shared sequence variants was considered likely to be a technical artifact of the sequencing pipeline.

V loses 4 bases at its end and J loses 8 bases; junction bases beyond the gene matches: 8. The CDR3, cysteine through phenylalanine, is 14 amino acids long. Solely the CDR3 DNA is kept, with 42 bases framed from the first base. According to the germline V gene, CDR1 reads SGHDT and CDR2 reads YYEEEE. The receptor comes from a man aged 55 to 69 in good health and CMV-seropositive. Recombination connected TRBV5-6 to TRBJ1-2, and TRBD1 matches 10 of the central bases. Source material: PBMCs. The CDR3 in this case is CASSVTGQGIGYTF. The DNA is TGTGCCAGCAGCGTAACGGGACAGGGGATCGGCTACACCTTC.